The present entry profiles one T cell receptor (beta chain) with its context. Its antigen remains unidentified. Nothing much larger sits one base from this clone, and base qualities are not available. The entry originates in a study of blood T cell repertoires in COVID-19 (dated by TCRdb to the early 2020s). As for the study more broadly: Samples from collaborators originated in the United States, Italy and Spain and spanned both the acute and convalescent phases of COVID-19. The prospective study material was composed of cDNA or gDNA derived from T cells, B-cell-depleted T cells, or PBMCs. Samples came from the ongoing ImmuneRACE study (first 160 participants) plus 1,254 subjects from 6 global collaborators. Sample metadata almost always included a de-identified subject ID, COVID-19 status, age in years and sex. The repertoires were released in a freely available public database intended as a resource for research on the immune response to SARS-CoV-2. Deeply sampled blood TCRbeta repertoires from subjects exposed to, actively infected with, or recovered from COVID-19 were included in the dataset. Where available, HLA class I and class II types were taken from metadata supplied by the sample provider and were not determined by assay-based typing.

CDR1 ENHRY and CDR2 SYGVKD are derived from the germline V gene. The CDR3 numbers 13 residues from cysteine through phenylalanine. Only the CDR3 DNA stays, 39 bases, in frame from base 1. V gives up 6 bases and J gives up 0 bases, and the segment between their germline ends measures 6 bases. TCRbeta CDR3 regions were amplified from genomic DNA using the immunoSEQ Assay, a bias-controlled multiplex PCR. As for the original processing: The number of nucleated cells in each sample was estimated from the amplification of reference gene primers within the assay. Sequence reads were collapsed and filtered to measure the absolute abundance of every unique TCRbeta CDR3 rearrangement. For each sample, productive Simpson clonality was calculated by taking the square root of Simpson's diversity index across productive rearrangements. This is the immuneACCESS table as TCRdb keeps it, with only in-frame sequences that have V and J called. A part of the clones is gone; compared with another copy, unresolved V genes explain less than half, and the rest is unexplained. V, J and clone size are those of that table, while D and trimming were read from the DNA. This sample holds a few hundred thousand clones; more than 80% were observed only once. Less than 1.2% of the sample belongs to the ten largest clones.

Participants in the prospective study were aged about 18 to 95 years, lived in more than 20 United States geographic areas, and enrolled through a virtual design. To assign participants to cohorts, the prospective study relied on clinical history that participants themselves reported in a screening survey and a study questionnaire. Recovered participants in ImmuneRACE Cohort 3 were defined as having two consecutive negative NP/OP PCR tests, clearance from a healthcare professional, or resolution of symptoms. In the prospective study, mobile phlebotomists collected whole blood, serum and a nasopharyngeal or oropharyngeal swab from each participant. Participants in the prospective study had the option to provide additional blood draws and questionnaires over a roughly two-month period. Prospective study blood samples were shipped either frozen or at room temperature before DNA extraction. Study-level results and caveats: The amount of clinical and demographic metadata varied by source and participant and was provided uncurated.

The chain was built from TRBV10-3 and TRBJ2-1; the D gene remains uncertain. This sequence originates from a young man who had recovered from COVID-19. The sequencing input was PBMCs or T cells enriched from blood (not recorded which). This receptor carries the CDR3 CAIRLSSYNEQFF. The bases are TGTGCCATCAGATTGAGCTCCTACAATGAGCAGTTCTTC.